The 21 T cell receptor beta chains presented below share a single source sample, sequenced in a study of shared clonotypes between healthy human individuals. The assay was immunoSEQ multiplex PCR, and TCRdb's table has in-frame clones only and misses some. Counted here are about 1 million clones, around four fifths occurring once; the ten biggest clones make up 1.2% to 1.5%. Sequencing was carried out using memory CD4+ T cells sorted from blood. Regarding subset: CD45RA-negative fraction. These receptors were obtained from a man between 18 and 35 years old in good health.

J is TRBJ1-2 and V is TRBV6-6; no definite D call. Germline lookup yields CDR1 MNHNY and CDR2 SVGAGI (reference sequence). Trimming left V 6 bases short and J 4 bases short, with 9 bases between. The CDR3 runs to 12 residues. CDR3 in amino acids: CASRPTGYGYTF. The CDR3 coding sequence is TGTGCCAGCAGGCCCACCGGCTATGGCTACACCTTC.

The chain joins TRBV7-9 to TRBJ1-1; 7 bases are shared with TRBD1. The J segment lost 6 bases and the V segment lost 5 bases, leaving 12 bases of the junction unmatched. CDR1 and CDR2 (germline): SEHNR, FQNEAQ (reference sequence). This CDR3 contains 15 residues. In DNA form, the CDR3 reads TGTGCCAGCAGCCATAAGAGTAAGGGGGCAGCTGAAGCTTTCTTT. Translating gives CASSHKSKGAAEAFF.

This chain uses TRBV4-3 with TRBJ1-1; D is possibly TRBD1 (5 bases). The CDR3 is made up of 15 amino acids. V lost 5 bases to trimming and J lost 0 bases, with 13 bases between them. Germline lookup yields CDR1 LGHNA and CDR2 YSLEER. CDR3 protein: CASSFGTVMNTEAFF. In nucleotides, the CDR3 is TGCGCCAGCAGCTTCGGGACGGTGATGAACACTGAAGCTTTCTTT.

This clone came up once. The CDR3 spells CAISESGTGYSNQPQHF. For the CDR3, the DNA is TGTGCCATCAGTGAGTCGGGGACAGGCTATAGCAATCAGCCCCAGCATTTT. The chain carries TRBV10-3 and TRBJ1-5; 8 bases are a match to TRBD1. Germline lookup yields CDR1 ENHRY and CDR2 SYGVKD. CDR3 length: 17 residues. J was trimmed by 0 bases and V by 0 bases; bases with no gene match: 4.

A remark on this clone: This likely reflects a read error, since a far larger clone is one base away. The chain links TRBV7-2 to TRBJ2-1; the match to TRBD1 covers 9 bases. Per the germline V gene, CDR1 is SGHTA and CDR2 is FQGNSA. J gave up 2 bases and V 5 bases, and 4 bases lay outside the gene matches. The CDR3 loop spans 15 amino acids. The CDR3 nucleotides read TGTGCCAGCAGCATTGGGACAGGGACCTACAATGAGCAGTTCTTC. Amino acid sequence: CASSIGTGTYNEQFF. The full variable domain, its missing parts supplied by reference TRBV7-2 and TRBJ2-1, is GAGVSQSPSNKVTEKGKDVELRCDPISGHTALYWYRQSLGQGLEFLIYFQGNSAPDKSGLPSDRFSAERTGGSVSTLTIQRTQQEDSAVYLCASSIGTGTYNEQFFGPGTRLTVL.

This rearrangement joins TRBV5-5 to TRBJ2-2, with TRBD2 as a possible D gene (6 bases). The V gene lost 4 bases and the J gene lost 0 bases, with 10 bases spanning the gap. The CDR3 totals 15 residues. Per the germline V gene, CDR1 is SGHKS and CDR2 is YYEKEE (reference sequence). CDR3 region: CASSRRGSNTGELFF. The CDR3 nucleotides read TGTGCCAGCAGCAGGAGGGGTTCGAACACCGGGGAGCTGTTTTTT.

The chain links TRBV5-4 to TRBJ2-2; TRBD1 or TRBD2 may be the D gene (6 bases each). The germline V gene has CDR1 SGHNT and CDR2 YYREEE (reference sequence). Trimming took off 0 bases at V and 6 bases at J, with 15 bases between the two ends. The CDR3 is made up of 16 amino acids. The CDR3 DNA follows: TGTGCCAGCAGCTTGGCCTCTCAGGGGAGGTCCGGGGAGCTGTTTTTT. It specifies CASSLASQGRSGELFF.

The chain uses TRBV19 and TRBJ1-6; 7 bases are shared with TRBD1. Germline CDR1 is LNHDA and CDR2 is SQIVND (reference sequence). The CDR3 consists of 15 residues. V shed 4 bases and J 5 bases; nucleotides not matched to a gene: 5. For the CDR3, the DNA is TGTGCCAGTAGTACCCCGACAGGGAATAATTCACCCCTCCACTTT. Translation: CASSTPTGNNSPLHF.

The chain employs TRBV10-3 and TRBJ1-3, with 9 bases identical to TRBD1. The germline V gene encodes CDR1 ENHRY and CDR2 SYGVKD. The CDR3 loop spans 12 amino acids. V lost 6 bases and J lost 8; bases outside the gene matches: 2. The CDR3: CAIRRTGDTIYF. CDR3 in DNA: TGTGCCATCAGGAGGACAGGGGACACCATATATTTT.

The J gene is TRBJ1-5, the V gene TRBV5-1, with D tentatively TRBD1 (5 bases). The V gene's germline CDR1 is SGHRS and CDR2 YFSETQ. Trimming left V 4 bases short and J 0 bases short, with 11 bases between. There are 15 residues in the CDR3. Written as DNA, the CDR3 is TGCGCCAGCAGCCCGGCCGGGACTAGCAATCAGCCCCAGCATTTT. This sequence encodes CASSPAGTSNQPQHF.

The chain is built from TRBV6-5 and TRBJ2-3; the match to TRBD2 covers 9 bases. With 5 bases clipped from V and 2 bases from J, the junction kept 2 bases outside the gene matches. CDR3 length: 14 amino acids. Germline assignment: CDR1 MNHEY and CDR2 SVGAGI. The CDR3, as DNA: TGTGCCAGCAGTAGCGGGGGGTACACAGATACGCAGTATTTT. This translates into CASSSGGYTDTQYF.

The chain combines TRBV11-2 with TRBJ2-5, with D possibly being TRBD1 (6 bases). V was shortened by 2 bases and J by 1 base, with 8 bases between the two germline ends. The CDR3 sequence is 14 residues long. Germline V gene lookup returns CDR1 SGHAT and CDR2 FQNNGV. CDR3 sequence: CASSLRGTQETQYF. As DNA, the CDR3 is TGTGCCAGCAGCTTAAGGGGGACCCAAGAGACCCAGTACTTC.

The V and J genes are TRBV6-6 and TRBJ2-7; D gene uncertain. V shed 2 bases and J shed 0 bases, with 8 bases lying between them. CDR1 and CDR2 from the germline V gene are MNHNY and SVGAGI (reference sequence). This CDR3 contains 14 residues. The CDR3 loop reads CASSYTGASYEQYF. The CDR3, as DNA: TGTGCCAGCAGTTACACCGGTGCCTCCTACGAGCAGTACTTC.

Points on this clone: This likely traces to a read error, being one base from a far larger clone. Distinct nucleotide sequences in the sample also encode this CDR3. The chain recombines TRBV7-9 with TRBJ1-3; unclear D gene. CDR1 and CDR2 (germline): SEHNR, FQNEAQ (reference sequence). The CDR3 length is 15 residues. CDR3 amino acids: CASSFDGNSGNTIYF. CDR3 bases: TGTGCCAGTAGCTTTGATGGGAACTCTGGAAACACCATATATTTT.

J is TRBJ1-2 and V is TRBV30; no clear D gene. Germline V gene data show CDR1 as GTSNPN and CDR2 as SVGIG (reference sequence). This CDR3 spans 12 amino acids. V lost 0 bases and J 8 bases, leaving 10 bases between the germline ends. The CDR3 sequence: CAWSVVGWGYTF. The CDR3 nucleotides read TGTGCCTGGAGTGTTGTGGGTTGGGGCTACACCTTC.

This sequence joins TRBV11-3 and TRBJ2-6; D remains ambiguous. The V end was cut by 4 bases, the J end by 0 bases, with 4 bases between. The CDR3 spans 14 residues. Germline CDR1 is SGHNT and CDR2 is YENEEA. CDR3 protein: CASSSVSGANVLTF. CDR3 bases: TGTGCCAGCAGCTCCGTCTCTGGGGCCAACGTCCTGACTTTC.

V gene TRBV6-1 combines with J gene TRBJ1-5; tentative D call: TRBD1 (6 bases). Trimming cost V 3 bases and J 4 bases, with 10 bases left between them. CDR3 size: 14 residues. Germline V gene lookup returns CDR1 MNHNS and CDR2 SASEGT. CDR3 in amino acids: CASSDEQGNQPQHF. The DNA of the CDR3 is TGTGCCAGCAGTGACGAACAGGGAAATCAGCCCCAGCATTTT.

V gene TRBV6-1 combines with J gene TRBJ2-3, with D uncertain. The V end was cut by 5 bases, the J end by 1 base, with 13 bases between. CDR3 length: 15 residues. Germline V gene sequence: CDR1 MNHNS, CDR2 SASEGT. The CDR3 coding sequence is TGTGCCAGCAGTAACACTCTTGGGGGCACAGATACGCAGTATTTT. This gives the protein CASSNTLGGTDTQYF.

The J gene is TRBJ1-2, the V gene TRBV6-1; possible D gene TRBD1, 6 bases. V was shortened by 5 bases and J by 8 bases, with 15 bases between the two germline ends. CDR3 length: 13 amino acids. Germline V CDR1 and CDR2: MNHNS, SASEGT. The CDR3 DNA follows: TGTGCCAGCAGTACCACAGGGTTGGAAGGCTACACCTTC. This codes for CASSTTGLEGYTF.

The chain links TRBV30 to TRBJ1-1; 7 bases map to TRBD1. The CDR3 consists of 12 residues. Trimming took 7 bases from V and 0 from J; bases not matched to a gene: 2. Looked up from germline, CDR1 is GTSNPN and CDR2 is SVGIG (reference sequence). The CDR3 sequence: CASRGLNTEAFF. The DNA of the CDR3 is TGTGCCTCCAGGGGGTTGAACACTGAAGCTTTCTTT.

This clone was found a few times. This chain uses TRBV29-1 with TRBJ1-2; D not resolved. Germline CDR1 reads SQVTM; CDR2 reads ANQGSEA. CDR3 length: 12 amino acids. V lost 8 bases, J lost 8 bases, and 18 bases lay in between. The CDR3 bases are TGCAGCCCACCCGACCGACTTGAGGGCTACACCTTC. This encodes CSPPDRLEGYTF.